This section outlines one T cell receptor beta chain sequence together with its context. The data are from a study of control samples from healthy donors and cancer patients. V shed 6 bases and J 2 bases; nucleotides not matched to a gene: 7. CDR3 length: 15 amino acids. CDR1 and CDR2 (germline): SGDLS, YYNGEE. This table comes from immunoSEQ multiplex PCR, and its TCRdb copy is limited to in-frame clones, with some not included. The data hold over 75,000 clones, with around 82% observed a single time. The chain couples TRBV9 to TRBJ2-1, with 8 bases that match TRBD1. The sequence was obtained from a man in his 60s in good health. The sequencing sample was made of blood. CDR3 nucleotides: TGTGCCAGCACTAATCGGGACAGGACCTACAATGAGCAGTTCTTC. Translating it yields CASTNRDRTYNEQFF.